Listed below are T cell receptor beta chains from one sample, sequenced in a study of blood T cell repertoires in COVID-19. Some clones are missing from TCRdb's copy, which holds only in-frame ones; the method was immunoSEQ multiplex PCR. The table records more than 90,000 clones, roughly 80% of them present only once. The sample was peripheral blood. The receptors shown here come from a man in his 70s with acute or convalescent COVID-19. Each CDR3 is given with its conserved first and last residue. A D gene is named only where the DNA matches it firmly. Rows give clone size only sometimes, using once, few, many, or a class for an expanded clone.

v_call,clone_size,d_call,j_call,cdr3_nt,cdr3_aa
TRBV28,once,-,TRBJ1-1,TGTGCCAGCAGTTTGAACGGGGGGTGGGACACTGAAGCTTTCTTT,CASSLNGGWDTEAFF
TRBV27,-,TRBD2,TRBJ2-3,TGTGCCAGCAGCCCCGGGACTAGCGGGAGGGTTACGCAGTATTTT,CASSPGTSGRVTQYF
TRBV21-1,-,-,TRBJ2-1,TGTGCCAGCAGGAAGGGACAGTTGACATACAATGAGCAGTTCTTC,CASRKGQLTYNEQFF
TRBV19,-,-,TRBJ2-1,TGTGCCAGTAGTAGATCGGAGTTCAATGAGCAGTTCTTC,CASSRSEFNEQFF
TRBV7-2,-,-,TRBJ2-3,TGTGCCAGCAGCTCGCAGGGGGCGGGGGCGACAGATACGCAGTATTTT,CASSSQGAGATDTQYF
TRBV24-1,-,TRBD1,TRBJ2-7,TGTGCCACCAGTGACTCCGGGACAGGGGGCCACGAGCAGTACTTC,CATSDSGTGGHEQYF
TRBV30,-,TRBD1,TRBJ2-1,TGTGCCTGGAGTGCCCTCGGGACAGGGGGTGGTCATGAGCAGTTCTTC,CAWSALGTGGGHEQFF
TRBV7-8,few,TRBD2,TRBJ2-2,TGTGCCAGCAGCTCGGGACTAGCGAACACCGGGGAGCTGTTTTTT,CASSSGLANTGELFF
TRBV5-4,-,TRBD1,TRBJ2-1,TGTGCCAGCAGCCGGACAGGGACCTACAATGAGCAGTTCTTC,CASSRTGTYNEQFF
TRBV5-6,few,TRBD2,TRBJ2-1,TGTGCCAGCAGCTTTTTGTCTAGCGGGGTCTTTTACAATGAGCAGTTCTTC,CASSFLSSGVFYNEQFF
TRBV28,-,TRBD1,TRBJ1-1,TGTGCCAGCAGTATATACAGGGGAACTGAAGCTTTCTTT,CASSIYRGTEAFF
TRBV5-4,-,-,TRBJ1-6,TGTGCCAGCAGAAGGATTACAGGGTCAGGTTATTCACCCCTCCACTTT,CASRRITGSGYSPLHF
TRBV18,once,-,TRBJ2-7,TGTGCCAGCTCACCAGGCGCCGGAGACGAGCAGTACTTC,CASSPGAGDEQYF
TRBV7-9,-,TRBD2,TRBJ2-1,TGTGCCAGCAGCTCAGGGGCGGGAGGCCCCTACAATGAGCAGTTCTTC,CASSSGAGGPYNEQFF
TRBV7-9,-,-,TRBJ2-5,TGTGCCAGCAGCTTTCAGGGTGTTTATGAGACCCAGTACTTC,CASSFQGVYETQYF
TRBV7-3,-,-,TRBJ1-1,TGTGCCAGCAGCCCAGACAATCTGAACACTGAAGCTTTCTTT,CASSPDNLNTEAFF
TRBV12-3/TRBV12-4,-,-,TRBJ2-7,TGTGCCAGCAGGGGAATGGGGAGGTCCGAGCAGTACTTC,CASRGMGRSEQYF
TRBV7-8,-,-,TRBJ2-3,TGTGCCAGCAGCCTTAGCAGGGGGGTTAGCACAGATACGCAGTATTTT,CASSLSRGVSTDTQYF
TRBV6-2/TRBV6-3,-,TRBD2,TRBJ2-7,TGTGCCAGCAGTTACTCCGGACTAGCGGGGCACTACGAGCAGTACTTC,CASSYSGLAGHYEQYF
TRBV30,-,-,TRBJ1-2,TGTGCCTGGAGCCCGGTCCCCGGTGGCTACACCTTC,CAWSPVPGGYTF
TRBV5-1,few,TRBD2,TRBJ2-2,TGCGCCAGCAGCTTGGGGCTAGCGGGAGGCACCGGGGAGCTGTTTTTT,CASSLGLAGGTGELFF
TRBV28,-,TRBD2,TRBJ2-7,TGTGCCAGCACCCCGACTAGCGGGACCCCTCTGGAGCAGTACTTC,CASTPTSGTPLEQYF
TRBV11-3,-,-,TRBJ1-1,TGTGCCAGCAGCTTGGACAGCATGAACACTGAAGCTTTCTTT,CASSLDSMNTEAFF
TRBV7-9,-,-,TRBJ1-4,TGTGCCAGCAGCCCTGAGGGTGGGCAACTGTTTTTT,CASSPEGGQLFF